This T cell receptor (beta chain) was observed in a study of blood T cell repertoires in COVID-19. Using immunoSEQ multiplex PCR, the repertoire was profiled, and TCRdb retains in-frame clones only, with some absent. The top ten hold roughly 4% of the sample, which has 350,000 or so clones, roughly nine tenths seen once. The germline V gene encodes CDR1 SQVTM and CDR2 ANQGSEA. There are 12 residues in the CDR3. Sequenced input: peripheral blood. J is TRBJ1-2 and V is TRBV29-1; a possible D gene is TRBD1 (6 bases). This clonotype was obtained from a woman aged 55-70 years with COVID-19, enrolled during active disease. CDR3 in DNA: TGCACCGCAAGGGGGAGTAACTATGGCTACACCTTC. This translates into CTARGSNYGYTF. The entire variable domain, with the rest obtained from reference TRBV29-1 and TRBJ1-2, is as follows: SAVISQKPSRDICQRGTSLTIQCQVDSQVTMMFWYRQQPGQSLTLIATANQGSEATYESGFVIDKFPISRPNLTFSTLTVSNMSPEDSSIYLCTARGSNYGYTFGSGTRLTVV.